One sample yielded the 12 T cell receptor beta chains listed below, sequenced in a study of T cell responses to AZD1222 COVID-19 vaccine. Assay: immunoSEQ multiplex PCR; the TCRdb copy retains only in-frame clones and omits some. Seen here are roughly 100,000 clones, just under 95% observed once, and the top ten hold more than 2%. Sequenced material: peripheral blood, taken on day 0 of AZD1222 vaccination. The source of these receptors is an adult in good health.

The chain carries TRBV5-6 and TRBJ1-3, with a possible D match to TRBD1 (5 bases). V dropped 4 bases and J dropped 4 bases, with 12 bases sitting between them. Germline V gene sequence: CDR1 SGHDT, CDR2 YYEEEE. The CDR3 runs to 14 residues. Written as DNA, the CDR3 is TGTGCCAGCAGCCTACGGACACCCGGAAACACCATATATTTT. This translates into CASSLRTPGNTIYF.

This clone appeared once. The gene calls are TRBV5-4 and TRBJ2-3; tentatively, D is TRBD1 or TRBD2 (6 bases each). The germline V gene has CDR1 SGHNT and CDR2 YYREEE (reference sequence). This CDR3 region has 17 residues. Trimming took off 1 base at V and 8 bases at J, with 23 bases between the two ends. The CDR3, as DNA: TGTGCCAGCAGCTTGATTTCGGAGGGGGGCCGGCGGGGTACGCAGTATTTT. Its translation: CASSLISEGGRRGTQYF.

This clone was detected once. The chain joins TRBV7-8 to TRBJ2-1; D is uncertain. The ends were cut back, 3 bases at V and 5 bases at J, with 11 bases in the middle. CDR1 is SGHVS, CDR2 FQNEAQ, per germline. The CDR3 has 14 amino acids. CDR3 protein: CASSFGLDNNEQFF. The CDR3 DNA sequence: TGTGCCAGCAGCTTCGGGCTGGATAACAATGAGCAGTTCTTC.

The chain carries TRBV7-2 and TRBJ2-2, with D perhaps TRBD1 or TRBD2 (5 bases each). The germline V gene encodes CDR1 SGHTA and CDR2 FQGNSA. V lost 9 bases to trimming and J lost 0 bases, with 14 bases between them. The CDR3 extends over 15 amino acids. The CDR3 sequence is CARIRGPANTGELFF. The CDR3, as DNA: TGTGCCAGAATACGGGGACCAGCGAACACCGGGGAGCTGTTTTTT.

J is TRBJ1-4 and V is TRBV5-1; D call uncertain. The CDR3 extends over 14 amino acids. Germline V gene data show CDR1 as SGHRS and CDR2 as YFSETQ. The ends were cut back, 2 bases at V and 0 bases at J, with 5 bases in the middle. The CDR3 loop is CASSLDATNEKLFF. The DNA for the CDR3 is TGCGCCAGCAGCTTAGACGCAACTAATGAAAAACTGTTTTTT.

The chain is built from TRBV30 and TRBJ2-1; D is perhaps TRBD2 (5 bases). The CDR3 contains 17 residues. Germline values: CDR1 GTSNPN, CDR2 SVGIG (reference sequence). The ends were cut back, 0 bases at V and 0 bases at J, with 15 bases in the middle. CDR3 bases: TGTGCCTGGAGTGTGCGACTACCCAAAAGCTCCTACAATGAGCAGTTCTTC. Protein product: CAWSVRLPKSSYNEQFF.

This clone was picked up one time. This chain links TRBV27 with TRBJ2-1; D gene uncertain. The V gene lost 0 bases and the J gene lost 5 bases, with 5 bases spanning the gap. CDR3 length equals 13 residues. The germline gives CDR1 MNHEY, CDR2 SMNVEV (reference sequence). The CDR3 coding sequence is TGTGCCAGCAGTTTATCGAGGAACAATGAGCAGTTCTTC. Encoded protein: CASSLSRNNEQFF.

This sequence joins TRBV23-1 and TRBJ1-3; a weak D match, TRBD1 (6 bases). TRBV23-1 qualifies as an ORF whose function is uncertain. This CDR3 is built from 17 residues. Trimming left V 7 bases short and J 4 bases short, with 23 bases between. This CDR3 is CASNRDGQPHGGNTIYF. DNA of the CDR3: TGCGCCAGCAACCGGGACGGACAGCCCCATGGAGGAAACACCATATATTTT.

This rearrangement joins TRBV29-1 to TRBJ1-1, with D unclear. V was shortened by 4 bases and J by 1 base, with 7 bases between the two germline ends. Germline CDR1 SQVTM, CDR2 ANQGSEA. The CDR3 sequence is 12 residues long. The CDR3 spells CSVVWSNTEAFF. CDR3 nucleotides: TGCAGCGTTGTGTGGTCGAACACTGAAGCTTTCTTT.

The rearrangement joins TRBV2 to TRBJ1-2; D gene uncertain. Trimming removed 3 bases at V and 5 bases at J, with 10 bases between. The germline CDR1 and CDR2 sequences are SNHLY and FYNNEI. This CDR3 is 13 amino acids long. The CDR3 reads CASSDSLWYGYTF. CDR3 nucleotide sequence: TGTGCCAGCAGTGATTCCCTTTGGTATGGCTACACCTTC.

This chain uses TRBV5-8 with TRBJ1-1, with D unclear. Trimming took 8 bases from V and 1 from J, leaving 9 bases between them. This CDR3 is built from 12 residues. Germline V gives CDR1 SGHTS, CDR2 YDEGEE. The CDR3 sequence: CASRPRNTEAFF. The CDR3 bases are TGTGCCAGTCGACCCCGGAACACTGAAGCTTTCTTT.

The genes are TRBV3-1 (or the pseudogene TRBV3-2) and TRBJ2-3; 8 bases map to TRBD2. CDR1 and CDR2 from the germline V gene are LGHDT and YNNKEL (reference sequence). CDR3 length equals 14 residues. The ends lost 5 bases at V and 4 bases at J; junction bases unmatched: 5. CDR3 in amino acids: CASSSGGPADTQYF. In nucleotides, the CDR3 is TGTGCCAGCAGCTCGGGGGGGCCGGCAGATACGCAGTATTTT.